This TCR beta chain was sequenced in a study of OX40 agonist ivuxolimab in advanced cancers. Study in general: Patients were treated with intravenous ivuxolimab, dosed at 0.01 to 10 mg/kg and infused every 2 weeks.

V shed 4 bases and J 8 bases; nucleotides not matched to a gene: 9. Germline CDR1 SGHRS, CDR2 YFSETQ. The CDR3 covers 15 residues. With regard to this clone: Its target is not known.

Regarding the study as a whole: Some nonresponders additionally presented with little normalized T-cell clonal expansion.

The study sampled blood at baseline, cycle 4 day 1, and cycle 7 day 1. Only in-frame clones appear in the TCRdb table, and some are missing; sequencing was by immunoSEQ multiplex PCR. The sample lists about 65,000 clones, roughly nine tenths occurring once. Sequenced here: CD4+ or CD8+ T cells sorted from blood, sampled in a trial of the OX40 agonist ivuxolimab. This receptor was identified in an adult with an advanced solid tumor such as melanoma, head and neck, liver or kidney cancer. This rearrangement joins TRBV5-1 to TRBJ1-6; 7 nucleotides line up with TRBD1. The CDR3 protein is CASSVLNRGDSPLHF. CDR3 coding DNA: TGCGCCAGCAGCGTCCTAAACAGGGGAGATTCACCCCTCCACTTT. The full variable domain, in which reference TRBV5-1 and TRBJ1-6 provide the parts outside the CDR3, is KAGVTQTPRYLIKTRGQQVTLSCSPISGHRSVSWYQQTPGQGLQFLFEYFSETQRNKGNFPGRFSGRQFSNSRSEMNVSTLELGDSALYLCASSVLNRGDSPLHFGNGTRLTVT.